The text below deals with one TCR beta chain. Assay: immunoSEQ multiplex PCR; the TCRdb copy retains only in-frame clones and omits some. This table has some 180,000 clones, roughly 91% appearing once. The data originate from a study of blood T cell repertoires in COVID-19. This CDR3 has 14 residues. Germline V CDR1 and CDR2: MNHEY, SVGAGI. Trimming left V 5 bases short and J 2 bases short, with 13 bases between. Seattle cases were enrolled at active infection and followed longitudinally. The receptor was derived from a man between 18 and 29 years old with COVID-19, enrolled during active disease. Sequenced input: peripheral blood. This chain links TRBV6-5 with TRBJ2-7, with D maybe TRBD1 (6 bases). The CDR3 region is CASSTGQRAYEQYF. CDR3 nucleotide sequence: TGTGCCAGCAGTACCGGACAGCGAGCCTACGAGCAGTACTTC.